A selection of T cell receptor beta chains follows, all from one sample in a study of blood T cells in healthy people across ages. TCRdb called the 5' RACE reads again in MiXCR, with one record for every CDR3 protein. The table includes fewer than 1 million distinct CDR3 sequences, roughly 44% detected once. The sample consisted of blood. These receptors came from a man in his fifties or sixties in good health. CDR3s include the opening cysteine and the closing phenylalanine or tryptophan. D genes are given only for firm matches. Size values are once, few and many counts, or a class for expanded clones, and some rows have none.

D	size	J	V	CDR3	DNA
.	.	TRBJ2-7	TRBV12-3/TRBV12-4	CASSTDREGGEQYF	TGTGCCAGCAGTACCGACAGGGAGGGGGGCGAGCAGTACTTC
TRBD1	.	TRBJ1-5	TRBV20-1	CSAKTGGSQPQHF	TGCAGTGCTAAAACAGGGGGCTCCCAGCCCCAGCATTTT
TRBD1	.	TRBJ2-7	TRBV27	CASSWTGSGYEQYF	TGTGCCAGCAGTTGGACAGGGTCGGGCTACGAGCAGTACTTC
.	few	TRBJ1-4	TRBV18	CASSEGDEKLFF	TGTGCCAGCTCAGAGGGAGATGAAAAACTGTTTTTT
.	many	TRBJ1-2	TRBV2	CASVVDILGGYGYTF	TGTGCCAGCGTTGTCGACATCCTCGGTGGCTATGGCTACACCTTC
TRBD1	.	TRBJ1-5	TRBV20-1	CSASPGGTFSNQPQHF	TGCAGTGCTAGCCCAGGGGGAACCTTTAGCAATCAGCCCCAGCATTTT
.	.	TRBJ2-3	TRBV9	CASSVTGTGTPRDTQYF	TGTGCCAGCAGCGTAACGGGGACGGGGACCCCGAGGGATACGCAGTATTTT
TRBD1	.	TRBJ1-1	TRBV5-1	CASSLFPGGTEAFF	TGCGCCAGCAGCTTGTTCCCAGGGGGGACTGAAGCTTTCTTT
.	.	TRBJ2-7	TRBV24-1	CATSDLDSNEQYF	TGTGCCACCAGTGATTTGGACAGTAACGAGCAGTACTTC
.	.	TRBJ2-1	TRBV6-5	CASSYSKWGSHEQFF	TGTGCCAGCAGTTACTCGAAATGGGGGTCCCATGAGCAGTTCTTC
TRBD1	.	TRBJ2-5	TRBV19	CASSIGQGGEQYF	TGTGCCAGTAGTATAGGACAGGGCGGTGAGCAGTACTTC
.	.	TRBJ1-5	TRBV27	CASSLLANQPQHF	TGTGCCAGCAGTTTATTGGCCAATCAGCCCCAGCATTTT
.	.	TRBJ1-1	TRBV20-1	CSARPLKGDHTEAFF	TGCAGTGCTAGGCCTTTAAAGGGGGATCACACTGAAGCTTTCTTT
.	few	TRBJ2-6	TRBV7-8	CASSLLRQSSGSGANVLTF	TGTGCCAGCAGCTTACTTCGACAGTCTTCGGGCTCTGGGGCCAACGTCCTGACTTTC
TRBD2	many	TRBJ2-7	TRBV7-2	CASSPRLGLAGGGEQYF	TGTGCCAGCAGCCCCCGATTAGGACTAGCGGGGGGAGGTGAGCAGTACTTC
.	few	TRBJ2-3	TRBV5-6	CASSLFPSPRHTQYF	TGTGCCAGCAGCTTGTTTCCTAGTCCCAGGCATACGCAGTATTTT
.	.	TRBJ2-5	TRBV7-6	CASSQGQGKQYF	TGTGCCAGCAGCCAGGGGCAAGGGAAGCAGTACTTC
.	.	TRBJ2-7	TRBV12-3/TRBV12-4	CASSLDLPPYEQYF	TGTGCCAGCAGTTTAGATCTCCCTCCCTACGAGCAGTACTTC
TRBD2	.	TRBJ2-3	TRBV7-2	CASSLLSGGVADTQYF	TGTGCCAGCAGCTTACTGAGCGGGGGGGTTGCAGATACGCAGTATTTT
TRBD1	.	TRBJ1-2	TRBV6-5	CASSYQPGQAWGYTF	TGTGCCAGCAGTTACCAACCAGGACAGGCTTGGGGCTACACCTTC
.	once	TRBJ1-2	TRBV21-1	CASSKGAKNYGYTF	TGTGCCAGCAGCAAAGGAGCCAAGAACTATGGCTACACCTTC
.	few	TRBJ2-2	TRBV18	CASSPPGLEATNTGELFF	TGTGCCAGCTCACCACCGGGACTGGAAGCTACGAACACCGGGGAGCTGTTTTTT
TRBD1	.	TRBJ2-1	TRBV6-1	CASSGGTGVNEQFF	TGTGCCAGCAGTGGGGGGACAGGGGTTAATGAGCAGTTCTTC
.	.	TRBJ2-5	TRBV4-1	CASSQVEGTQETQYF	TGCGCCAGCAGCCAAGTTGAGGGGACACAAGAGACCCAGTACTTC
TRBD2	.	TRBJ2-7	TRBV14	CASSQDSGGAREQYF	TGTGCCAGCAGCCAAGATAGCGGGGGGGCACGGGAGCAGTACTTC
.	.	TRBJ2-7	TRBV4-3	CASSQDPVYEQYF	TGCGCCAGCAGCCAAGATCCCGTCTACGAGCAGTACTTC
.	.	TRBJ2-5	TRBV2	CASSNRGETQYF	TGTGCCAGCAGTAACAGAGGCGAGACCCAGTACTTC
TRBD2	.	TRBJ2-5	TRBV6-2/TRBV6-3	CASSYDQRGLVQETQYF	TGTGCCAGCAGTTACGACCAGCGGGGGCTAGTCCAAGAGACCCAGTACTTC
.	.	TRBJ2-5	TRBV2	CASRRDGGETQYF	TGTGCCAGCAGAAGGGACGGGGGAGAGACCCAGTACTTC
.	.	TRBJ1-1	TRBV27	CASSLTPTAISPSEAFF	TGTGCCAGCAGTTTAACCCCCACCGCAATATCGCCGTCTGAAGCTTTCTTT
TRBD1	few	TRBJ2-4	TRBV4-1	CASSQDEVRDRDKLAKNIQYF	TGCGCCAGCAGCCAAGACGAGGTGCGGGACAGGGACAAACTAGCCAAAAACATTCAGTACTTC
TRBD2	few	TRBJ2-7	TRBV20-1	CSALTTGTSGSYEQYF	TGCAGTGCTTTGACTACAGGGACTAGCGGGTCCTACGAGCAGTACTTC
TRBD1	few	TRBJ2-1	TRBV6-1	CASTIGGQGNGEQFF	TGTGCCAGTACGATTGGAGGACAGGGGAACGGTGAGCAGTTCTTC
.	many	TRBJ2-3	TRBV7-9	CASSPRGPDTQYF	TGTGCCAGCAGCCCCCGGGGCCCGGATACGCAGTATTTT
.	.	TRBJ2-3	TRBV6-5	CASNITGTDTQYF	TGTGCCAGCAATATCACCGGCACAGATACGCAGTATTTT
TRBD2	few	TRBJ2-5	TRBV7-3	CASSLGTSGTGTQYF	TGTGCCAGCAGCTTGGGGACTAGCGGGACGGGGACCCAGTACTTC
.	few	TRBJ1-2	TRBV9	CASSVADTYGYTF	TGTGCCAGCAGCGTAGCGGACACCTATGGCTACACCTTC
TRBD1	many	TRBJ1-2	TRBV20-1	CSARGPGTAYGYTF	TGCAGTGCTAGAGGTCCCGGGACAGCCTATGGCTACACCTTC
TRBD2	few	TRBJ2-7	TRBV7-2	CASSLGRGGPYEQYF	TGTGCCAGCAGCTTAGGCCGGGGGGGGCCCTACGAGCAGTACTTC
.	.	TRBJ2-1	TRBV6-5	CASSYSTNKAPFF	TGTGCCAGCAGTTACTCGACAAACAAAGCCCCGTTCTTC
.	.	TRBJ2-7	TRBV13	CASSPWAGFYEQYF	TGTGCCAGCAGCCCTTGGGCAGGGTTTTACGAGCAGTACTTC